This TCR beta chain originates from a study of T cells after posttransplantation cyclophosphamide. General observations from the study: TRB overlap between skin or GI tissue T cells and blood was limited.

This clone was seen many times. As yet, its antigen is unknown. Treatment was busulfan-fludarabine conditioning, a marrow graft, and cyclophosphamide on days +3 and +4. Libraries were prepared by immunoSEQ multiplex PCR; TCRdb keeps only in-frame clonotypes and omits some of them. The sample yields about 5,700 clones, without any singletons. J lost 5 bases, V lost 3 bases, and 5 bases had no gene match. Germline assignment: CDR1 SGDLS and CDR2 YYNGEE. CDR3 size: 15 residues. This sequence was found in a male patient aged 55 to 70 who received an allogeneic stem cell transplant from a related donor, was CMV-positive, and had no GVHD. T cells may partly derive from the graft donor. The sample was PBMCs, taken after allogeneic stem cell transplant with posttransplant cyclophosphamide. The J gene is TRBJ1-1, the V gene TRBV9; TRBD1 aligns across 12 bases. CDR3 sequence: CASSATGQGATEAFF. The CDR3 bases are TGTGCCAGCAGCGCGACGGGACAGGGGGCAACTGAAGCTTTCTTT.